A selection of T cell receptor beta chains follows, all from one sample in a study of shared clonotypes between healthy human individuals. TCRdb's copy holds only in-frame clones and misses some; the assay was immunoSEQ multiplex PCR. The sample lists about 1 million clones, about 76% occurring once. The specimen was memory CD4+ T cells sorted from blood. Every receptor here comes from a man aged 18 to 29 in good health. CDR3s leave out the opening cysteine and the closing phenylalanine or tryptophan. Fields, in order: J gene, V gene, CDR3 protein.

J gene: TRBJ2-1
V gene: TRBV19
CDR3 protein: ASRGKRERAYNEQF

J gene: TRBJ2-3
V gene: TRBV7-7
CDR3 protein: ASGARVGTDTQY

J gene: TRBJ1-4
V gene: TRBV6-5
CDR3 protein: ASSPDRANEKLF

J gene: TRBJ2-7
V gene: TRBV18
CDR3 protein: ASSLPGQPYEQY

J gene: TRBJ2-1
V gene: TRBV6-9
CDR3 protein: ASRSDRWINEQF

J gene: TRBJ1-2
V gene: TRBV19
CDR3 protein: ASSTMIANYGYT

J gene: TRBJ2-7
V gene: TRBV5-4
CDR3 protein: ASSFGGMRAYEQY

J gene: TRBJ1-2
V gene: TRBV7-2
CDR3 protein: ASSLAPQDLGYT

J gene: TRBJ1-2
V gene: TRBV28
CDR3 protein: ASSSGSRGMNYGYT

J gene: TRBJ2-4
V gene: TRBV30
CDR3 protein: AWGLAGNIQY

J gene: TRBJ2-7
V gene: TRBV6-6
CDR3 protein: ASSFADTYEQY

J gene: TRBJ2-7
V gene: TRBV11-2
CDR3 protein: ASSQVHEQY

J gene: TRBJ1-1
V gene: TRBV5-1
CDR3 protein: ASSLDDRTEAF

J gene: TRBJ2-5
V gene: TRBV5-5
CDR3 protein: ASSGPTRETQY

J gene: TRBJ1-1
V gene: TRBV5-1
CDR3 protein: ASAYTGESNTEAF

J gene: TRBJ2-3
V gene: TRBV7-9
CDR3 protein: ASSLATGDPSTDTQY

J gene: TRBJ2-2
V gene: TRBV7-3
CDR3 protein: ASSLSSGGNTGELF

J gene: TRBJ2-7
V gene: TRBV15
CDR3 protein: ATSRSKGQSYEQY

J gene: TRBJ1-1
V gene: TRBV7-6
CDR3 protein: ASSLYSSTEAF

J gene: TRBJ2-5
V gene: TRBV2
CDR3 protein: AIGTSAWETQY

J gene: TRBJ1-5
V gene: TRBV7-9
CDR3 protein: ASSLGENGGKQPQH

J gene: TRBJ1-1
V gene: TRBV7-8
CDR3 protein: ASSLAGGDPGAF

J gene: TRBJ2-1
V gene: TRBV7-2
CDR3 protein: ASTGGGYNEQF

J gene: TRBJ2-5
V gene: TRBV7-8
CDR3 protein: ASSLVGLADQETQY

J gene: TRBJ2-3
V gene: TRBV27
CDR3 protein: ASSQMGRRTDTQY

J gene: TRBJ2-2
V gene: TRBV10-1
CDR3 protein: ASGRGQGGTGELF

J gene: TRBJ1-1
V gene: TRBV5-6
CDR3 protein: ASSSRTGSEAF

J gene: TRBJ2-5
V gene: TRBV29-1
CDR3 protein: SVMGLASQETQY

J gene: TRBJ2-1
V gene: TRBV7-2
CDR3 protein: ASSFGLAGNEQF